The source of this TCR beta chain is a study of T cell responses to AZD1222 COVID-19 vaccine. Study-wide findings and caveats: Spike-specific TCR breadth rose after two AZD1222 doses, and depth rose as well. Seropositive at baseline were only a handful of AZD1222 recipients. In a largely white British group with more females than males, clonal diversity was possibly underestimated. Among vaccine-associated CD4 TCRs, coverage spanned spike, with dominance at 160-218 and 743-854.

In the case of this clone: Its antigen is unknown.

The CDR3 sequence is 15 residues long. The germline gives CDR1 SGHVS, CDR2 FQNEAQ. V gave up 7 bases and J gave up 2 bases, with 15 bases separating them. This table comes from immunoSEQ multiplex PCR, and its TCRdb copy is limited to in-frame clones, with some not included. The sample lists some 130,000 clones, approximately 83% seen once, with approximately 1.6% in the top ten. This chain uses TRBV7-8 with TRBJ2-1, with a weak D call TRBD1 (5 bases). The source is an adult in good health. The material sequenced was peripheral blood, taken on day 0 of AZD1222 vaccination. The DNA for the CDR3 is TGTGCCAGCACCTTGGGGCAGGGAACCTACAATGAGCAGTTCTTC. It yields the protein CASTLGQGTYNEQFF. The full variable domain, with the rest looked up from reference TRBV7-8 and TRBJ2-1, is GAGVSQSPRYKVAKRGQDVALRCDPISGHVSLFWYQQALGQGPEFLTYFQNEAQLDKSGLPSDRFFAERPEGSVSTLKIQRTQQEDSAVYLCASTLGQGTYNEQFFGPGTRLTVL.